This passage covers 14 T cell receptor beta chains from one sample sequenced in a study of shared clonotypes between healthy human individuals. Only in-frame clones appear in the TCRdb table, and some are missing; sequencing was by immunoSEQ multiplex PCR. The table has around 530,000 clones, roughly four fifths seen once; the top ten hold around 12%. Material for sequencing was PBMCs. These receptors originate from a woman aged 40 to 50 in good health. Some clones in this sample may be carry-over from other donors' samples.

This clone was detected many times. The sample carries other DNA sequences with the same CDR3. The chain has TRBV6-4 and TRBJ2-3, with 8 bases that match TRBD2. The trim removed 8 bases at V and 2 bases at J, leaving 6 bases unmatched. Germline CDR1 reads MRHNA; CDR2 reads SNTAGT. The CDR3 is 14 residues long. CDR3 residues: CASGAGGSTDTQYF. The CDR3 nucleotides read TGTGCCAGCGGGGCGGGAGGCTCCACAGATACGCAGTATTTT.

The chain uses TRBV7-2 and TRBJ2-7; no reliable D call. This CDR3 spans 14 amino acids. The germline gives CDR1 SGHTA, CDR2 FQGNSA. The V and J ends lost 2 bases and 3 bases respectively, with 11 bases between them. The CDR3 bases are TGTGCCAGCAGCTTATACGGCCTCCGCTACGAGCAGTACTTC. Protein: CASSLYGLRYEQYF.

The chain employs TRBV5-4 and TRBJ2-7; 9 nucleotides align to TRBD1. Trimming cost V 4 bases and J 3 bases; bases outside gene matches: 5. Germline V lookup: CDR1 SGHNT, CDR2 YYREEE (reference sequence). There are 14 residues in the CDR3. The CDR3 nucleotides read TGTGCCAGCAGCCCTGGACAGGGGAGCTACGAGCAGTACTTC. Its protein is CASSPGQGSYEQYF.

Notes on this clone: Other DNA sequences in this sample translate to the same CDR3. DNA of the CDR3: TGTGCCAGCAGCGTGGGGACAGCAACTAATGAAAAACTGTTTTTT. As protein: CASSVGTATNEKLFF. The V call is TRBV9, the J call TRBJ1-4, with 7 positions matching TRBD1. CDR1 is SGDLS, CDR2 YYNGEE, per germline. The CDR3 has 15 residues. The V gene end was trimmed by 2 bases and the J gene end by 0 bases; junction bases not matched to a gene: 1.

The rearrangement links TRBV7-2 to TRBJ1-5, with a possible D match to TRBD1 (6 bases). V was clipped by 7 bases and J by 6 bases, with 16 bases between them. The CDR3 runs to 14 residues. CDR1 and CDR2 (germline): SGHTA, FQGNSA. The CDR3 DNA sequence: TGTGCCAGCACCTTGGGGCAGGGGAGTCAGCCCCAGCATTTT. The encoded protein is CASTLGQGSQPQHF.

The CDR3 DNA follows: TGTGCCAGCAGCTCCGACCCGGGACGGGAGCAGTTCTTC. Translated, it gives CASSSDPGREQFF. The chain recombines TRBV7-3 with TRBJ2-1; D may be TRBD1 or TRBD2 (5 bases each). Trimming left V 4 bases short and J 10 bases short, with 14 bases between. Looked up from germline, CDR1 is SGHTA and CDR2 is FQGTGA. This CDR3 region has 13 residues.

The chain links TRBV7-9 to TRBJ2-3; TRBD1 agrees at 7 bases. Germline V gene lookup returns CDR1 SEHNR and CDR2 FQNEAQ (reference sequence). V shed 5 bases and J 6 bases; nucleotides not matched to a gene: 8. The CDR3 has 14 amino acids. The CDR3 protein is CASSEGTAADTQYF. CDR3 nucleotides: TGTGCCAGCAGCGAAGGGACAGCTGCGGATACGCAGTATTTT.

This chain joins TRBV2 and TRBJ2-7; D is tentatively TRBD1 or TRBD2 (5 bases each). CDR3 length: 14 residues. V was pared by 9 bases and J by 1 base, with 16 bases between. Germline V gives CDR1 SNHLY, CDR2 FYNNEI. This chain's CDR3 is CASSFGTTSYEQYF. DNA of the CDR3: TGTGCCAGTTCATTTGGGACCACTTCCTACGAGCAGTACTTC.

Regarding this clone: Germline and junction disagree at one end, which may indicate a read error. The chain joins TRBV11-2 to TRBJ2-7; TRBD1 matches 7 bases. Germline values: CDR1 SGHAT, CDR2 FQNNGV. CDR3 length equals 13 residues. The CDR3 sequence: CASSLDRVNEQYF. DNA of the CDR3: TGTGCCAGCAGCCTAGACAGGGTGAACGAGCAGTACTTC.

This sequence joins TRBV5-1 and TRBJ2-3; 8 positions agree with TRBD2. The J segment lost 2 bases and the V segment lost 3 bases, leaving 11 bases of the junction unmatched. Germline assignment: CDR1 SGHRS and CDR2 YFSETQ. CDR3 length: 17 amino acids. The CDR3: CASSSQLAVGFTDTQYF. The DNA for the CDR3 is TGCGCCAGCAGCTCCCAACTAGCGGTGGGGTTCACAGATACGCAGTATTTT.

V gene TRBV10-3 combines with J gene TRBJ2-7; the D is unclear. With 4 bases removed from V and 0 bases from J, the gap between germline ends came to 13 bases. Germline V gene data show CDR1 as ENHRY and CDR2 as SYGVKD. The CDR3 has 15 amino acids. This CDR3 reads CAISGAGIISYEQYF. CDR3 in DNA: TGTGCCATCAGTGGTGCAGGAATTATCTCCTACGAGCAGTACTTC.

This chain links TRBV7-6 with TRBJ2-5; 7 nucleotides align to TRBD1. Germline lookup yields CDR1 SGHVS and CDR2 FNYEAQ. V lost 2 bases, J lost 5 bases, and 8 bases stayed unmatched. This CDR3 is 15 amino acids long. CDR3 sequence: CASSLTTGLLETQYF. CDR3 DNA sequence: TGTGCCAGCAGCTTAACGACAGGGCTTTTGGAGACCCAGTACTTC.

J is TRBJ2-1 and V is TRBV29-1; TRBD1 aligns across 7 bases. Germline CDR1 reads SQVTM; CDR2 reads ANQGSEA. The CDR3 runs 16 residues. After removal of 1 base from V and 1 base from J, the junction contained 7 bases not matched to a gene. The CDR3 region has the DNA TGCAGCGTTGAAGGAGGGACAGCCGATTCCTACAATGAGCAGTTCTTC. This codes for CSVEGGTADSYNEQFF.

The chain carries TRBV19 and TRBJ2-1, with D possibly matching TRBD2 (6 bases). The germline gives CDR1 LNHDA, CDR2 SQIVND (reference sequence). This CDR3 has 16 amino acids. V was trimmed by 5 bases and J by 7 bases, leaving 21 bases between them. CDR3 protein: CASSAPGLRLGNEQFF. The DNA for the CDR3 is TGTGCCAGTAGTGCCCCGGGACTCCGCCTTGGTAATGAGCAGTTCTTC.